This T cell receptor beta chain was found in a study of blood T cell repertoires in COVID-19. Study-wide background: Donors in the United States, Italy and Spain gave samples during acute or convalescent COVID-19.

Libraries were prepared by immunoSEQ multiplex PCR; TCRdb keeps only in-frame clonotypes and omits some of them. The sample consists of over 100,000 clones, roughly 89% of them appearing once. The sequencing input was peripheral blood. The receptor was derived from a woman between 50 and 59 years old with COVID-19, enrolled during active disease.

CDR3 protein: CASSLWTGDGYTF. The DNA for the CDR3 is TGCGCCAGCAGCTTGTGGACAGGGGACGGCTACACCTTC. The V call is TRBV5-1, the J call TRBJ1-2; 9 bases match TRBD1. Per germline, CDR1 SGHRS and CDR2 YFSETQ. This CDR3 is built from 13 residues. The junction had 3 bases not matched to a gene; V was cut back by 1 base and J by 8 bases.